The 20 T cell receptor beta chains below were found in one sample sequenced in a study of T cells in Graves' hyperthyroidism and ophthalmopathy (dated by TCRdb to the late 2010s). Receptor amplification or capture employed multiplex PCR. The sequencer listed for this sample is Illumina HiSeq 2000. Amplification of TCR beta CDR3 regions was carried out from RNA transcripts. The TCR CDR3 was subjected to a first round of RT-PCR using the HTBI primer set and the Qiagen OneStep RT-PCR kit. Clones were called with MiXCR by TCRdb after fastp trimmed the public reads at Q25, and only in-frame beta chains were retained. Every distinct CDR3 protein forms one entry, paired with its most common genes and DNA. The sample table lists about 350,000 distinct CDR3 sequences, 18% of them with a count of one. The biggest ten clones account for roughly a sixth of the sample. The sample comprised blood. Source of these receptors: a woman between 40 and 50 years old with Graves' ophthalmopathy.

This clonotype was observed at least ten times. The chain employs TRBV27 and TRBJ1-2; the D gene is possibly TRBD1 (6 bases). The CDR3 runs to 15 residues. Germline V gives CDR1 MNHEY, CDR2 SMNVEV (reference sequence). Trimming shortened V by 6 bases and J by 6 bases, and 20 bases separated the two germline ends. The CDR3 is CASRHGQLEVDGYTF. The CDR3 DNA reads as TGTGCCAGCAGACACGGACAGCTCGAGGTTGATGGCTACACCTTC.

This clonotype came up many times. V gene TRBV11-3 combines with J gene TRBJ1-5, with 8 bases that match TRBD1. The length of the CDR3 is 19 residues. Trimming cost V 4 bases and J 4 bases; bases outside gene matches: 18. Germline V gene lookup returns CDR1 SGHNT and CDR2 YENEEA. CDR3 in amino acids: CASSSTIDRGRWKNQPQHF. In DNA form, the CDR3 reads TGTGCCAGCAGCTCGACTATCGACAGGGGACGGTGGAAAAATCAGCCCCAGCATTTT.

This sequence joins TRBV19 and TRBJ2-7, with D perhaps matching TRBD2 (5 bases). Trimming pared 6 bases from V and 0 bases from J, leaving 12 bases between. The CDR3 loop spans 14 amino acids. Per the germline V gene, CDR1 is LNHDA and CDR2 is SQIVND (reference sequence). CDR3 loop: CASSNGLYSYEQYF. Here the CDR3 DNA reads TGTGCCAGTAGCAATGGACTGTACTCCTACGAGCAGTACTTC.

This clonotype was seen many times. This sequence joins TRBV30 and TRBJ2-2; the D gene is possibly TRBD2 (6 bases). V was trimmed by 1 base and J by 4 bases, leaving 13 bases between them. This CDR3 is 15 amino acids long. In germline, CDR1 is GTSNPN, CDR2 SVGIG (reference sequence). The chain's CDR3 is CAWSAEAGSTGELFF. CDR3 sequence (DNA): TGTGCCTGGAGTGCTGAAGCGGGTTCCACCGGGGAGCTGTTTTTT.

The count of this clonotype is one. At one boundary the junction diverges from the germline segment, which might be a read error. This rearrangement joins TRBV6-1 to TRBJ1-6; no firm D call. The CDR3 loop spans 13 amino acids. Germline V lookup: CDR1 MNHNS, CDR2 SASEGT. The CDR3 DNA follows: TGTGTCAGCAGTGCCCAGTCGAATTCACCCCTCCACTTT. Translating it yields CVSSAQSNSPLHF.

This clonotype was seen only once. The genes are TRBV20-1 and TRBJ2-6; D is ambiguous. The CDR3 loop spans 14 amino acids. Germline values: CDR1 DFQATT, CDR2 SNEGSKA (reference sequence). V was trimmed by 6 bases and J by 0 bases, leaving 9 bases between them. Here the CDR3 DNA reads TGCAGTGCCACTCCAACCTCTGGGGCCAACGTCCTGACTTTC. It specifies CSATPTSGANVLTF.

This clonotype was detected ten times or more. The CDR3 loop is CASSSTGDGANVLTF. The CDR3 DNA follows: TGTGCCAGCAGCTCAACAGGTGACGGGGCCAACGTCCTGACTTTC. The J gene is TRBJ2-6, the V gene TRBV7-9; D is perhaps TRBD1 (5 bases). The ends were cut back, 4 bases at V and 4 bases at J, with 11 bases in the middle. Germline CDR1 reads SEHNR; CDR2 reads FQNEAQ (reference sequence). There are 15 residues in the CDR3.

This clonotype has at least ten counts. The junction departs from germline at one end; a sequencing error may be responsible. J is TRBJ2-7 and V is TRBV27, with D possibly matching TRBD2 (6 bases). CDR1 is MNHEY, CDR2 SMNVEV, per germline (reference sequence). The length of the CDR3 is 16 residues. CDR3 amino acids: CASSPGLLNTAYEQCF. CDR3 in DNA: TGTGCCAGCAGTCCGGGACTTTTAAACACTGCCTACGAGCAGTGCTTC.

The rearrangement uses TRBV6-5 and TRBJ2-5; D is uncertain. With 7 bases removed from V and 5 bases from J, the gap between germline ends came to 8 bases. Germline assignment: CDR1 MNHEY and CDR2 SVGAGI. CDR3 length: 11 amino acids. CDR3 DNA sequence: TGTGCCAGCACGTTCTCCGAGACCCAGTACTTC. Translation gives CASTFSETQYF.

This clonotype was recorded at least ten times. V is TRBV29-1 and J is TRBJ1-2; tentative D call: TRBD1 (5 bases). The CDR3 consists of 16 residues. Germline assignment: CDR1 SQVTM and CDR2 ANQGSEA. V was pared by 3 bases and J by 0 bases, with 17 bases between. CDR3 sequence reads: CSVDVSWGVTNYGYTF. The CDR3, as DNA: TGCAGCGTTGATGTATCTTGGGGGGTCACTAACTATGGCTACACCTTC. The full variable domain, its missing parts supplied by reference TRBV29-1 and TRBJ1-2, is SAVISQKPSRDICQRGTSLTIQCQVDSQVTMMFWYRQQPGQSLTLIATANQGSEATYESGFVIDKFPISRPNLTFSTLTVSNMSPEDSSIYLCSVDVSWGVTNYGYTFGSGTRLTVV.

The sample holds many counts of this clonotype. The chain combines TRBV9 with TRBJ1-5, with 7 bases fitting TRBD1. The germline V gene encodes CDR1 SGDLS and CDR2 YYNGEE. The ends lost 4 bases at V and 6 bases at J; junction bases unmatched: 7. The CDR3 is 14 residues long. The chain's CDR3 is CASSQTGLFQPQHF. The CDR3 nucleotides are TGTGCCAGCAGCCAGACAGGGTTGTTTCAGCCCCAGCATTTT.

This clonotype was recorded at least ten times. The V call is TRBV28, the J call TRBJ2-5; TRBD2 is a possible D gene (5 bases). V gave up 4 bases and J gave up 2 bases, with 14 bases separating them. This CDR3 contains 15 residues. Per germline, CDR1 MDHEN and CDR2 SYDVKM. In DNA, the CDR3 is TGTGCCAGCAGTTCATTATGGGGAGATCAAGAGACCCAGTACTTC. Amino acids: CASSSLWGDQETQYF.

Ten or more counts support this clonotype. The chain employs TRBV19 and TRBJ1-1; TRBD1 is a possible D gene (6 bases). Germline-derived CDR1 and CDR2 are LNHDA and SQIVND (reference sequence). This CDR3 is 14 amino acids long. Trimming took off 4 bases at V and 6 bases at J, with 15 bases between the two ends. The DNA for the CDR3 is TGTGCCAGTAGTAGACCAACAGGGAGCGCTGAAGCTTTCTTT. This codes for CASSRPTGSAEAFF.

This clonotype came up many times. The chain joins TRBV7-2 to TRBJ2-7, with 9 bases lining up with TRBD2. The CDR3 runs to 18 residues. V was pared by 4 bases and J by 2 bases, with 15 bases of the junction left unmatched. CDR1 and CDR2 (germline): SGHTA, FQGNSA. The CDR3 sequence is CASSSQVKSLAGPYEQYF. The CDR3 nucleotides read TGTGCCAGCAGCTCCCAAGTAAAGTCGCTAGCGGGACCCTACGAGCAGTACTTC.

The V call is TRBV6-5, the J call TRBJ1-2, with a possible D match to TRBD1 (6 bases). Germline V lookup: CDR1 MNHEY, CDR2 SVGAGI. V gave up 4 bases and J gave up 7 bases, with 13 bases separating them. The CDR3 covers 13 residues. CDR3 amino acids: CASSSRGAFGYTF. CDR3 bases: TGTGCCAGCAGTTCGCGGGGGGCGTTTGGCTACACCTTC.

In this sample, this clonotype turned up a few times. CDR3 sequence (DNA): TGTGCCAGCTCACCACCCGGGAGCGGGGGTAATCAGCCCCAGCATTTT. Residues: CASSPPGSGGNQPQHF. The chain links TRBV18 to TRBJ1-5; TRBD1 is a possible D gene (5 bases). V dropped 0 bases and J dropped 4 bases, with 13 bases sitting between them. Germline V CDR1 and CDR2: KGHSH, LQKENI. This CDR3 has 16 amino acids.

The chain couples TRBV6-1 to TRBJ2-2; D may be TRBD1 or TRBD2 (5 bases each). Germline V gene sequence: CDR1 MNHNS, CDR2 SASEGT. There are 12 residues in the CDR3. V dropped 8 bases and J dropped 6 bases, with 10 bases sitting between them. The CDR3 region is CASGEGPGELFF. The CDR3 DNA is TGTGCCAGCGGAGAGGGGCCCGGGGAGCTGTTTTTT.

This clonotype has only a few counts. A much bigger clone sits one base away, suggesting this may be a read error. The V gene is TRBV19, the J gene TRBJ1-5; 9 bases are a match to TRBD1. The CDR3 is made up of 15 amino acids. Germline assignment: CDR1 LNHDA and CDR2 SQIVND (reference sequence). In DNA form, the CDR3 reads TGTGTCAGTAGTCCACAGGGGGCGCAGGGACAGCCCCAGCATTTT. It specifies CVSSPQGAQGQPQHF.

This clonotype has at least ten counts. The gene calls are TRBV6-2 or TRBV6-3 and TRBJ1-6; D gene unclear. The CDR3 runs to 12 residues. Trimming left V 5 bases short and J 7 bases short, with 6 bases between. Germline values: CDR1 MNHEY, CDR2 SVGEGT. CDR3 DNA sequence: TGTGCCAGCAGTGCCGGGAATTCACCCCTCCACTTT. Translating gives CASSAGNSPLHF.

Ten or more counts support this clonotype. This clone may be a read error of a much larger clone one base away. The chain combines TRBV28 with TRBJ1-5; D not resolved. Germline assignment: CDR1 MDHEN and CDR2 SYDVKM. The length of the CDR3 is 13 residues. The V end lost 8 bases, the J end lost 2 bases, and 10 bases lay between the germline ends. Written as DNA, the CDR3 is TGTGCCAGCCCCAATTATGGCAATCAGCCCCAGCATTTT. Translating it yields CASPNYGNQPQHF.